This T cell receptor beta chain was captured in a study of blood T cell repertoires in COVID-19. Overall study context: Some COVID-19 samples were acute and others convalescent; all came from the United States, Italy and Spain.

Germline V CDR1 and CDR2: GTSNPN, SVGIG (reference sequence). Trimming took 7 bases from V and 7 from J, leaving 16 bases between them. The CDR3 runs to 12 residues. Libraries were prepared by immunoSEQ multiplex PCR; TCRdb keeps only in-frame clonotypes and omits some of them. The repertoire holds roughly 700,000 clones, with 70% to 90% as singletons. This clonotype was sampled from a woman aged 18 to 35 with acute or convalescent COVID-19. The sample comprised peripheral blood. The chain couples TRBV30 to TRBJ1-2; possibly TRBD1 for D (6 bases). This chain's CDR3 is CASSIGGSGYTF. In nucleotides, the CDR3 is TGTGCCTCTTCCATAGGGGGATCTGGCTACACCTTC.